A single sample is the source of the 32 T cell receptor beta chains below, sequenced in a study of identical twins. TCRdb passed the 5' RACE reads through MiXCR, listing each CDR3 protein once. The sample yields hundreds of thousands of distinct CDR3 sequences, 15% to 20% seen once. These same data were also listed under a study on T cells expressing NK-cell markers.

Sequenced input: PBMCs. The receptors here all came from a young woman in good health.

The rearrangement uses TRBV20-1 and TRBJ2-7, with D tentatively TRBD1 or TRBD2 (5 bases each). Looked up from germline, CDR1 is DFQATT and CDR2 is SNEGSKA (reference sequence). Trimming left V 1 base short and J 3 bases short, with 13 bases between. The CDR3 has 14 amino acids. For the CDR3, the DNA is TGCAGTGCTAGAGTTCCGGGAAGGGGCTACGAGCAGTACTTC. This codes for CSARVPGRGYEQYF.

This chain joins TRBV27 and TRBJ2-2; 8 nucleotides match TRBD1. The V gene end was trimmed by 6 bases and the J gene end by 5 bases; junction bases not matched to a gene: 8. Germline V gene lookup returns CDR1 MNHEY and CDR2 SMNVEV (reference sequence). The CDR3 has 15 amino acids. The DNA of the CDR3 is TGTGCCAGCAGCCTACAGGGGGTAGATACCGGGGAGCTGTTTTTT. Residues: CASSLQGVDTGELFF.

Worth noting for this clonotype: Compared with germline, one end of the junction differs, possibly owing to a read error. This CDR3 is CASSFQREGWVF. The CDR3 region has the DNA TGCGCCAGCAGTTTCCAGCGGGAGGGTTGGGTCTTC. V gene TRBV5-1 combines with J gene TRBJ2-1, with 10 positions matching TRBD2. The CDR3 covers 12 residues. Germline CDR1 reads SGHRS; CDR2 reads YFSETQ.

There are a few counts of this clonotype. This chain links TRBV12-3 or TRBV12-4 with TRBJ2-1; D call uncertain. This CDR3 has 13 amino acids. The ends were cut back, 3 bases at V and 7 bases at J, with 10 bases in the middle. The CDR3 DNA sequence: TGTGCCAGCAGTTTTCGATCGTCAAATGAGCAGTTCTTC. This translates into CASSFRSSNEQFF.

A few counts support this clonotype. This chain connects TRBV20-1 to TRBJ1-2, with 8 bases matching TRBD1. Germline assignment: CDR1 DFQATT and CDR2 SNEGSKA (reference sequence). After removal of 5 bases from V and 4 bases from J, the junction contained 9 bases not matched to a gene. The CDR3 consists of 14 residues. The CDR3 is CSAYLGQGTYGYTF. The CDR3 DNA reads TGCAGTGCTTACCTCGGACAGGGAACCTATGGCTACACCTTC.

This clonotype showed up just a few times. The genes are TRBV20-1 and TRBJ2-3; TRBD2 matches at 11 bases. Germline V gives CDR1 DFQATT, CDR2 SNEGSKA (reference sequence). Trimming took 6 bases from V and 4 from J; bases not matched to a gene: 9. CDR3 size: 15 residues. CDR3 DNA: TGCAGTGCCACCCTAGCGGGGGGCTTTCCAGATACGCAGTATTTT. It is translated as CSATLAGGFPDTQYF.

This rearrangement joins TRBV7-9 to TRBJ2-2; weak D call: TRBD2 (5 bases). V lost 1 base and J 0 bases, leaving 9 bases between the germline ends. The CDR3 has 16 residues. CDR1 and CDR2 (germline): SEHNR, FQNEAQ (reference sequence). As DNA, the CDR3 is TGTGCCAGCAGCTTAGGGAGGATAGCGAACACCGGGGAGCTGTTTTTT. As protein: CASSLGRIANTGELFF. Full variable domain (outside the CDR3, taken from reference TRBV7-9 and TRBJ2-2): DTGVSQNPRHKITKRGQNVTFRCDPISEHNRLYWYRQTLGQGPEFLTYFQNEAQLEKSRLLSDRFSAERPKGSFSTLEIQRTEQGDSAMYLCASSLGRIANTGELFFGEGSRLTVL.

This clonotype was seen at least ten times. The V call is TRBV4-3, the J call TRBJ1-6; 10 bases are a match to TRBD1. This CDR3 is built from 16 residues. J was trimmed by 7 bases and V by 0 bases; bases with no gene match: 3. Germline V gives CDR1 LGHNA, CDR2 YSLEER. CDR3 in amino acids: CASSQEVGQGNSPLHF. As DNA, the CDR3 is TGCGCCAGCAGCCAAGAAGTGGGACAGGGGAATTCACCCCTCCACTTT.

In its sample, this clonotype was seen a few times. CDR3 residues: CASSLASQYTIYF. Written as DNA, the CDR3 is TGTGCCAGCAGCTTAGCCTCCCAGTACACCATATATTTT. The chain combines TRBV7-2 with TRBJ1-3; D ambiguous. The CDR3 runs to 13 residues. The germline V and J ends were trimmed by 0 bases and 8 bases, with 8 bases remaining between them. The germline CDR1 and CDR2 sequences are SGHTA and FQGNSA.

The chain links TRBV15 to TRBJ1-4; D is unresolved. Germline loops: CDR1 LNHNV, CDR2 YYDKDF (reference sequence). V was shortened by 8 bases and J by 8 bases, with 9 bases between the two germline ends. The CDR3 spans 11 residues. Written as DNA, the CDR3 is TGTGCCACCTCCGTCGACGAAAAACTGTTTTTT. It specifies CATSVDEKLFF.

This clonotype was seen only a few times. V usage is TRBV24-1 and J usage is TRBJ2-1; D is ambiguous. Trimming removed 4 bases from V and 12 bases from J, with 15 bases in between. Per the germline V gene, CDR1 is KGHDR and CDR2 is SFDVKD. The CDR3 loop spans 13 amino acids. CDR3 in amino acids: CATSDPGRPAQFF. The CDR3 DNA reads as TGTGCCACCAGTGACCCCGGACGCCCTGCGCAGTTCTTC.

Ten or more counts support this clonotype. This sequence joins TRBV12-3 or TRBV12-4 and TRBJ1-1; D gene uncertain. The CDR3 totals 11 residues. Trimming stripped 5 bases from V and 11 bases from J, with 12 bases between. The CDR3 sequence: CASSTDTGAFF. The CDR3 DNA is TGTGCCAGCAGTACCGACACTGGGGCTTTCTTT.

Only a few counts were recorded for this clonotype. The chain employs TRBV3-1 and TRBJ2-7; D remains unclear. The length of the CDR3 is 12 residues. V lost 3 bases and J 5 bases, leaving 8 bases between the germline ends. Germline CDR1 reads LGHDT; CDR2 reads YNNKEL (reference sequence). The CDR3: CASSQDLHEQYF. Here the CDR3 DNA reads TGTGCCAGCAGCCAGGATCTCCACGAGCAGTACTTC.

This clonotype came up a few times. The genes are TRBV5-1 and TRBJ2-3; 8 bases agree with TRBD1. V was clipped by 3 bases and J by 5 bases; unmatched bases: 8. Germline CDR1 and CDR2: SGHRS and YFSETQ. The CDR3 length is 15 residues. The CDR3 loop reads CASSWGQDPVDTQYF. The DNA of the CDR3 is TGCGCCAGCAGCTGGGGACAGGACCCCGTAGATACGCAGTATTTT.

The rearrangement joins TRBV29-1 to TRBJ2-7; tentative D call: TRBD2 (5 bases). CDR1 and CDR2 (germline): SQVTM, ANQGSEA. This CDR3 has 15 residues. The V and J ends lost 5 bases and 4 bases respectively, with 21 bases between them. The CDR3 spells CSVRAGGPTTYEQYF. CDR3 DNA sequence: TGCAGCGTTCGGGCAGGAGGACCGACCACTTACGAGCAGTACTTC.

This clonotype was seen more than once but under ten times. This rearrangement joins TRBV20-1 to TRBJ1-1; D gene ambiguous. CDR3 length: 13 residues. Trimming removed 0 bases at V and 1 base at J, with 6 bases between. The V gene's germline CDR1 is DFQATT and CDR2 SNEGSKA (reference sequence). In DNA form, the CDR3 reads TGCAGTGCTAGAGATCTGGCGAACACTGAAGCTTTCTTT. Its translation is CSARDLANTEAFF.

The V and J genes are TRBV10-3 and TRBJ2-1; D unclear. Germline CDR1 reads ENHRY; CDR2 reads SYGVKD. Trimming stripped 2 bases from V and 3 bases from J, with 8 bases between. The CDR3 sequence is 14 residues long. The CDR3 DNA sequence: TGTGCCATCAGTGAGACGGTGATCTACAATGAGCAGTTCTTC. It encodes CAISETVIYNEQFF.

CDR3 region: CASSPVGLAKNIQYF. The DNA of the CDR3 is TGTGCCAGCAGCCCCGTGGGGCTAGCCAAAAACATTCAGTACTTC. The gene calls are TRBV28 and TRBJ2-4; tentatively, D is TRBD1 (5 bases). CDR3 length: 15 amino acids. Trimming took 6 bases from V and 0 from J, leaving 12 bases between them. Germline CDR1 is MDHEN and CDR2 is SYDVKM.

The V and J genes are TRBV20-1 and TRBJ1-1; D call uncertain. Trimming took off 6 bases at V and 11 bases at J, with 13 bases between the two ends. Germline values: CDR1 DFQATT, CDR2 SNEGSKA (reference sequence). This CDR3 is built from 10 residues. The CDR3: CSATLNRAFF. The CDR3 nucleotides are TGCAGTGCAACCCTGAATAGGGCTTTCTTT.

As for this clonotype: A much more abundant neighbour one base away suggests this may be a read error. In nucleotides, the CDR3 is TGTGCCAGCAGCAGACGGGCTAGCACAGATACGGAGTATTTT. Its translation is CASSRRASTDTEYF. The chain has TRBV5-6 and TRBJ2-3; D might be TRBD2 (5 bases). Looked up from germline, CDR1 is SGHDT and CDR2 is YYEEEE. CDR3 length: 14 residues.

The chain carries TRBV20-1 and TRBJ1-1; tentatively, D is TRBD1 (6 bases). Germline V gene lookup returns CDR1 DFQATT and CDR2 SNEGSKA (reference sequence). The length of the CDR3 is 13 residues. CDR3 sequence (DNA): TGCAGCCACCGCGGACAGTCGAACACTGAAGCTTTCTTT. Amino acids: CSHRGQSNTEAFF.

In its sample, this clonotype was seen a few times. This chain connects TRBV11-2 to TRBJ2-1; 12 nucleotides align to TRBD2. Losses at the gene ends were 1 base for V and 9 bases for J; bases not matched to a gene: 10. The CDR3 consists of 17 residues. The germline gives CDR1 SGHAT, CDR2 FQNNGV. In nucleotides, the CDR3 is TGTGCCAGCAGCTTAGGGCCCCTAGCGGGGGGGGTTAGTGAGCAGTTCTTC. It yields the protein CASSLGPLAGGVSEQFF.

The gene calls are TRBV7-3 and TRBJ2-5, with D possibly being TRBD2 (7 bases). Between the trimmed V and J ends, which lost 5 bases and 3 bases, there was a span of 13 bases. The CDR3 is 14 residues long. CDR1 and CDR2 from the germline V gene are SGHTA and FQGTGA. CDR3 sequence: CASSLGGPKETQYF. DNA for the CDR3: TGTGCCAGCAGCCTCGGGGGGCCGAAAGAGACCCAGTACTTC. The full variable domain, its missing parts supplied by reference TRBV7-3 and TRBJ2-5, is GAGVSQTPSNKVTEKGKYVELRCDPISGHTALYWYRQSLGQGPEFLIYFQGTGAADDSGLPNDRFFAVRPEGSVSTLKIQRTERGDSAVYLCASSLGGPKETQYFGPGTRLLVL.

This clonotype was seen a few times. The chain couples TRBV6-2 or TRBV6-3 to TRBJ2-3; 10 bases fit TRBD2. The CDR3 spans 15 residues. Germline lookup yields CDR1 MNHEY and CDR2 SVGEGT. With V trimmed by 6 bases and J by 4 bases, 7 bases remained unmatched. The CDR3 reads CASRKAGGFSDTQYF. Written as DNA, the CDR3 is TGTGCCAGCAGAAAAGCGGGGGGGTTTTCAGATACGCAGTATTTT.

This clonotype has a count of ten or more. This chain joins TRBV11-2 and TRBJ2-1, with D tentatively TRBD2 (6 bases). Per germline, CDR1 SGHAT and CDR2 FQNNGV. The CDR3 is 15 residues long. V lost 3 bases, J lost 10 bases, and 19 bases lay in between. CDR3 DNA: TGTGCCAGCAGCTTCGCAGCGGGCCGTCTGAGGGAGCAGTTCTTC. It is translated as CASSFAAGRLREQFF.

This clonotype was counted at least ten times. The CDR3 DNA is TGTGCCATCAGTGATAGGGGGACAGGCCAGACCTACGAGCAGTACTTC. Protein sequence: CAISDRGTGQTYEQYF. This chain uses TRBV10-3 with TRBJ2-7; 8 bases fit TRBD1. This CDR3 comprises 16 residues. Germline values: CDR1 ENHRY, CDR2 SYGVKD. The trim removed 3 bases at V and 2 bases at J, leaving 9 bases unmatched.

For the CDR3, the DNA is TGTGCCAGCAGCTTCAACATACGCGGCGGGGGGGGGAACACTGAAGCTTTCTTT. It specifies CASSFNIRGGGGNTEAFF. The chain recombines TRBV11-1 with TRBJ1-1; possible D gene TRBD1, 5 bases. Germline CDR1 SGHAT, CDR2 FQDESV (reference sequence). The CDR3 runs to 18 residues. The germline V and J ends were trimmed by 3 bases and 1 base, with 21 bases remaining between them. Drawing the rest from reference TRBV11-1 and TRBJ1-1, the complete variable domain is EAEVAQSPRYKITEKSQAVAFWCDPISGHATLYWYRQILGQGPELLVQFQDESVVDDSQLPKDRFSAERLKGVDSTLKIQPAELGDSAMYLCASSFNIRGGGGNTEAFFGQGTRLTVV.

The V call is TRBV7-2, the J call TRBJ2-1; perhaps D is TRBD1 or TRBD2 (5 bases each). The CDR3 has 14 amino acids. Between the trimmed V and J ends, which lost 5 bases and 9 bases, there was a span of 17 bases. Germline V gives CDR1 SGHTA, CDR2 FQGNSA. CDR3 sequence: CASSPGLVWPEQFF. The DNA of the CDR3 is TGTGCCAGCAGCCCGGGGCTAGTTTGGCCTGAGCAGTTCTTC.

CDR3 in DNA: TGTGCCAGCAGCCAGGTTGCCGGGACTACCTACAATGAGCAGTTCTTC. This gives the protein CASSQVAGTTYNEQFF. V gene TRBV3-1 combines with J gene TRBJ2-1; 7 bases match TRBD2. This CDR3 has 16 residues. Germline loops: CDR1 LGHDT, CDR2 YNNKEL (reference sequence). Losses at the gene ends were 3 bases for V and 2 bases for J; bases not matched to a gene: 7.

In this sample, this clonotype turned up a few times. V is TRBV25-1 and J is TRBJ1-5; possibly TRBD1 for D (6 bases). CDR1 MGHDK and CDR2 SYGVNS come from the germline V gene. The CDR3 sequence is 13 residues long. Trimming pared 9 bases from V and 4 bases from J, leaving 13 bases between. The CDR3, as DNA: TGTGCCAGTGGCCGGACAGATAATCAGCCCCAGCATTTT. As protein: CASGRTDNQPQHF.

This clonotype has only a few counts. The rearrangement joins TRBV12-3 or TRBV12-4 to TRBJ2-2, with no clear D. The CDR3 length is 15 residues. Trimming left V 1 base short and J 6 bases short, with 12 bases between. The DNA of the CDR3 is TGTGCCAGCAGTTTAGTACCTAGGAAGGCCGGGGAGCTGTTTTTT. The encoded protein is CASSLVPRKAGELFF.

The CDR3 DNA sequence: TGCAGTGCCGGACCGGAGGGGACCCAGTACTTC. Amino acids: CSAGPEGTQYF. This sequence joins TRBV20-1 and TRBJ2-5; the D gene is possibly TRBD2 (6 bases). In germline, CDR1 is DFQATT, CDR2 SNEGSKA (reference sequence). There are 11 residues in the CDR3. The V gene lost 6 bases and the J gene lost 7 bases, with 12 bases spanning the gap.